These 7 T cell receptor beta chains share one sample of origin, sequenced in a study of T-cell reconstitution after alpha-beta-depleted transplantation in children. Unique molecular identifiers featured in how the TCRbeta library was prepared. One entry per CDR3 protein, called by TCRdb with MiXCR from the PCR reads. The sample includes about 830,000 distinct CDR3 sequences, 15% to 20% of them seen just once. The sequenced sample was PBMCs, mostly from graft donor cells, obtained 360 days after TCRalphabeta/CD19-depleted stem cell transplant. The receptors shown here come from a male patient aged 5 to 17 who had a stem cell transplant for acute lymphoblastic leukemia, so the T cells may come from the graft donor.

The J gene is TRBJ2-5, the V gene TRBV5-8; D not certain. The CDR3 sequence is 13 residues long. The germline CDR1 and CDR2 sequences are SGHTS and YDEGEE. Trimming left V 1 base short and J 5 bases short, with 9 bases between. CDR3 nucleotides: TGTGCCAGCAGCTTGCTTACTATTGAGACCCAGTACTTC. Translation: CASSLLTIETQYF.

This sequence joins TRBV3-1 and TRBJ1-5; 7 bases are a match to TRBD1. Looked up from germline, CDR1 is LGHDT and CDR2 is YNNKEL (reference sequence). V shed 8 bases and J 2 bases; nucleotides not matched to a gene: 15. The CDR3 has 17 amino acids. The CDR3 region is CASATYRGRAGNQPQHF. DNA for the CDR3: TGTGCCAGCGCAACATACAGGGGCCGGGCGGGCAATCAGCCCCAGCATTTT.

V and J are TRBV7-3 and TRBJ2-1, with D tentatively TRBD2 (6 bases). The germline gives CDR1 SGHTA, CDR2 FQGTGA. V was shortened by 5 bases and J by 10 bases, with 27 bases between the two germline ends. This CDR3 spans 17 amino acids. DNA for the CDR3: TGTGCCAGCAGCCACCTGGATGGGGGAGGTGGCTGGGCGGAGCAGTTCTTC. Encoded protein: CASSHLDGGGGWAEQFF.

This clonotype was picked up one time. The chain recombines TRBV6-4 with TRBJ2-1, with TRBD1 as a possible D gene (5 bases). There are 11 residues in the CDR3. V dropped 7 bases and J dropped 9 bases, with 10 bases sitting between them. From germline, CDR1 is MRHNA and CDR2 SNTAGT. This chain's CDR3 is CASTGITEQFF. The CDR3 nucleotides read TGTGCCAGCACAGGGATAACTGAGCAGTTCTTC.

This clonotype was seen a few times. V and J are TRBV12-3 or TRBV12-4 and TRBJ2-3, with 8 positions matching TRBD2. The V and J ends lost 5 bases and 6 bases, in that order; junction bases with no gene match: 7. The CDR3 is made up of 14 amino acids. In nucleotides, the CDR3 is TGTGCCAGCAGTCCCAGCGGGAGCTGGGATACGCAGTATTTT. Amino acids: CASSPSGSWDTQYF.

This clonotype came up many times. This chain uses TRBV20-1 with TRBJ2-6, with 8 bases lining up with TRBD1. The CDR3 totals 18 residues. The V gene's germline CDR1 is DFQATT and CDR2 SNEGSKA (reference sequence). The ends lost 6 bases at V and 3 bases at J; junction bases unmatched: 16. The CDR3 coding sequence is TGCAGTGCCCTCTCAAGGGGCAGGGGGCGAGGTGGGGCCAACGTCCTGACTTTC. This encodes CSALSRGRGRGGANVLTF.

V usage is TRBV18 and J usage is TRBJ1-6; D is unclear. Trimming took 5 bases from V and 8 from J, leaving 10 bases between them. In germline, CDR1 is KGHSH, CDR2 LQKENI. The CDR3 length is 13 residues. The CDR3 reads CASSMDGDSPLHF. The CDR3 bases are TGTGCCAGCTCAATGGACGGCGATTCACCCCTCCACTTT. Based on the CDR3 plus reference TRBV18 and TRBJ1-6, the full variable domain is NAGVMQNPRHLVRRRGQEARLRCSPMKGHSHVYWYRQLPEEGLKFMVYLQKENIIDESGMPKERFSAEFPKEGPSILRIQQVVRGDSAAYFCASSMDGDSPLHFGNGTRLTVT.